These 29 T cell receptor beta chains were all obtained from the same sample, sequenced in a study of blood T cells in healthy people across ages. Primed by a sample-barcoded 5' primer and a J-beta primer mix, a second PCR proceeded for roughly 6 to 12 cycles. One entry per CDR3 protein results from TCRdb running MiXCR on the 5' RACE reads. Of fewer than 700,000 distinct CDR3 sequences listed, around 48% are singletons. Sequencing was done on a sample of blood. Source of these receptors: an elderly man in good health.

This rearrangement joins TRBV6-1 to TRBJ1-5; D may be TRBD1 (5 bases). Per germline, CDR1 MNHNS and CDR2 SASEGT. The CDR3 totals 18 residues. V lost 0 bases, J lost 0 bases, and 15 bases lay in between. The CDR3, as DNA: TGTGCCAGCAGTGAAGCTGTTAGACAGCGCCATAGCAATCAGCCCCAGCATTTT. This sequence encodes CASSEAVRQRHSNQPQHF.

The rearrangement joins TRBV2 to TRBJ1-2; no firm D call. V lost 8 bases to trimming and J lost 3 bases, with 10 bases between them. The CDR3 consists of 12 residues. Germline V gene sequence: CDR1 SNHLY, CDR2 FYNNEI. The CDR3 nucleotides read TGTGCCAGCTCCGGGAGCTACTATGGCTACACCTTC. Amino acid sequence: CASSGSYYGYTF.

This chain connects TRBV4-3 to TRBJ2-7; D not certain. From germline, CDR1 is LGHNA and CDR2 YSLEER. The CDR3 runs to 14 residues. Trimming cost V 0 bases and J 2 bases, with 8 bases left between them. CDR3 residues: CASSQEWAPYEQYF. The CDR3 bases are TGCGCCAGCAGCCAAGAATGGGCCCCCTACGAGCAGTACTTC.

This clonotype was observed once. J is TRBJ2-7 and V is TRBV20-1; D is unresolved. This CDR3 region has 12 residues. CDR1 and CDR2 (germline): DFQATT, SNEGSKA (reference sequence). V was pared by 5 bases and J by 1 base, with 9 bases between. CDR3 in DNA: TGCAGTGCTCCGACTCCGTCCTACGAGCAGTACTTC. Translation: CSAPTPSYEQYF.

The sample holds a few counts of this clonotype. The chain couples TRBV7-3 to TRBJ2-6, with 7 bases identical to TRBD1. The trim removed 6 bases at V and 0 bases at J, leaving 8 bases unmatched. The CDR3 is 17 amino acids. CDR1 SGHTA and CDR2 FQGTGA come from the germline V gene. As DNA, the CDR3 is TGTGCCAGCAGATCACAGGGGACAAGCTCTGGGGCCAACGTCCTGACTTTC. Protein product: CASRSQGTSSGANVLTF. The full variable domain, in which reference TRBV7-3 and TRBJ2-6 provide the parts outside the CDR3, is GAGVSQTPSNKVTEKGKYVELRCDPISGHTALYWYRQSLGQGPEFLIYFQGTGAADDSGLPNDRFFAVRPEGSVSTLKIQRTERGDSAVYLCASRSQGTSSGANVLTFGAGSRLTVL.

The CDR3 here is CAISESAVEGNTIYF. The CDR3 region has the DNA TGTGCCATCAGTGAGTCGGCGGTAGAAGGGAACACCATATATTTT. The chain combines TRBV10-3 with TRBJ1-3; D gene ambiguous. The CDR3 length is 15 residues. V lost 0 bases, J lost 7 bases, and 13 bases lay in between. In germline, CDR1 is ENHRY, CDR2 SYGVKD.

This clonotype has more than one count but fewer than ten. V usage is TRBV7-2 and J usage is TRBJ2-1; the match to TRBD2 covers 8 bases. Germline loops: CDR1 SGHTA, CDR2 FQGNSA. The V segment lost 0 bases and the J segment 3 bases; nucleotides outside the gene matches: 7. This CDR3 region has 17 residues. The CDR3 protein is CASSLALTGGGYNEQFF. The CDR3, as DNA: TGTGCCAGCAGCTTAGCGCTAACGGGAGGGGGCTACAATGAGCAGTTCTTC.

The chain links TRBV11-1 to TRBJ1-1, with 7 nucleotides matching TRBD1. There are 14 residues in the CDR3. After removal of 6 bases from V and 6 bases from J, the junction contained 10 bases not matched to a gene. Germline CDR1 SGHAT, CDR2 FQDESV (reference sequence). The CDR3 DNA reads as TGTGCCAGCAGTCCGACAGGGTTCGTCGCTGAAGCTTTCTTT. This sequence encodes CASSPTGFVAEAFF.

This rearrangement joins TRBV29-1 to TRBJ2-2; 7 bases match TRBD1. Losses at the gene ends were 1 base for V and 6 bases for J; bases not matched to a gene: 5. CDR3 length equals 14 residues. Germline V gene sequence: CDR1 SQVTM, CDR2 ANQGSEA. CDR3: CSVEGQGGAGELFF. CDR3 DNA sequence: TGCAGCGTTGAAGGACAGGGTGGTGCCGGGGAGCTGTTTTTT.

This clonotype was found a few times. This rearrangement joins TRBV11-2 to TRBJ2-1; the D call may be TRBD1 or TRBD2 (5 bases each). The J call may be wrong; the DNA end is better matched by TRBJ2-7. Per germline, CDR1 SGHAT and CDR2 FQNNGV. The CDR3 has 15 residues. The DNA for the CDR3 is TGTGCCAGCAGCTCCCTAGTCGGGACCTACAATGAGCAGTACTTC. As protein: CASSSLVGTYNEQYF.

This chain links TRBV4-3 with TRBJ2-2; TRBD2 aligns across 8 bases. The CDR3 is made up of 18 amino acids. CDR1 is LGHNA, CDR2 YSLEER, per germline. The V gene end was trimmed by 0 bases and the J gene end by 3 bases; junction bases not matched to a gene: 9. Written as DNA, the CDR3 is TGCGCCAGCAGCCAAGATTTGCGGGCGGGGGGCCACACCGGGGAGCTGTTTTTT. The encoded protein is CASSQDLRAGGHTGELFF.

The CDR3 is CATSRDKGGDGYTF. DNA of the CDR3: TGTGCCACCAGCAGAGATAAAGGGGGGGATGGCTACACCTTC. The chain has TRBV15 and TRBJ1-2; D might be TRBD1 (6 bases). Germline loops: CDR1 LNHNV, CDR2 YYDKDF (reference sequence). This CDR3 region has 14 residues. Deletions cut 0 bases from V and 6 bases from J, with 11 bases between.

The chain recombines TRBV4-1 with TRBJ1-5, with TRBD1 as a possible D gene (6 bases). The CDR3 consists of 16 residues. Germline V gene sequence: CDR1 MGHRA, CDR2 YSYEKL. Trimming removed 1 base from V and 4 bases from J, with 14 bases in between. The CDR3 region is CASSQVRGRGNQPQHF. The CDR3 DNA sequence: TGCGCCAGCAGCCAAGTAAGGGGCAGGGGTAATCAGCCCCAGCATTTT.

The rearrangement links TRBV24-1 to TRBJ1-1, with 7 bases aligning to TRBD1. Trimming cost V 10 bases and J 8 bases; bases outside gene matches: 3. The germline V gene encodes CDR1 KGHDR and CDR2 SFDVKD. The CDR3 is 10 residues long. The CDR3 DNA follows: TGTGCCACGACACAGGGGGAAGCTTTCTTT. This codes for CATTQGEAFF.

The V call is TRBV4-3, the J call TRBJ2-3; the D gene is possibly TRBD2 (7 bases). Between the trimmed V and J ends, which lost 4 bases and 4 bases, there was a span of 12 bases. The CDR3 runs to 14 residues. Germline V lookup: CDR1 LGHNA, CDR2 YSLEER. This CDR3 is CASSRAGAADTQYF. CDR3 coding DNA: TGCGCCAGCAGCCGTGCGGGGGCGGCAGATACGCAGTATTTT.

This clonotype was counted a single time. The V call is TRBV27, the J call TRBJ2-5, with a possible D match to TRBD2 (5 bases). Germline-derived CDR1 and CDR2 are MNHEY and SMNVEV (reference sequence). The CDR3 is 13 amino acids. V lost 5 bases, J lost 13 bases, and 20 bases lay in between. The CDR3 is CASSRPAATELYF. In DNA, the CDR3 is TGTGCCAGCAGTCGACCAGCGGCCACCGAGCTGTACTTC.

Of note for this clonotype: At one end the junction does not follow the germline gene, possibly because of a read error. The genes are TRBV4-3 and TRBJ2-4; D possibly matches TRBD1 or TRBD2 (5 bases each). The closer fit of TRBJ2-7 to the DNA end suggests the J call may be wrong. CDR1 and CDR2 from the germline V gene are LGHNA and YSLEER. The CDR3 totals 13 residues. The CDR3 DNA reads TGCGCCAGCTGCCAGGGTTCGGGGTACGAGCAGTACTTC. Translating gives CASCQGSGYEQYF.

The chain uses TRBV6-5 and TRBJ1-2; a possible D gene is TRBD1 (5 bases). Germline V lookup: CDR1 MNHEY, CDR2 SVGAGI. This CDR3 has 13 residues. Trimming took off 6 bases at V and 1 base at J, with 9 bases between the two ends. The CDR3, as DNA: TGTGCCAGCAGGGACACCCGTAACTATGGCTACACCTTC. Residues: CASRDTRNYGYTF.

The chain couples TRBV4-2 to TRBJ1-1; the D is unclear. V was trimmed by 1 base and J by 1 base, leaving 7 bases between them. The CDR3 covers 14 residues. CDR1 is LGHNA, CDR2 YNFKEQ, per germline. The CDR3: CASSQGQWNTEAFF. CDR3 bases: TGTGCCAGCAGCCAAGGGCAATGGAACACTGAAGCTTTCTTT.

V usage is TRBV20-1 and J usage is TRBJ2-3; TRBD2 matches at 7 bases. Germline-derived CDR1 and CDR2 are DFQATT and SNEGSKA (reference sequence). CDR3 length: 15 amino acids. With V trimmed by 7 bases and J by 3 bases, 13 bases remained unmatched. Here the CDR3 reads CSGSSGWLGTDTQYF. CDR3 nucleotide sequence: TGCAGTGGCAGTAGCGGGTGGTTAGGGACAGATACGCAGTATTTT.

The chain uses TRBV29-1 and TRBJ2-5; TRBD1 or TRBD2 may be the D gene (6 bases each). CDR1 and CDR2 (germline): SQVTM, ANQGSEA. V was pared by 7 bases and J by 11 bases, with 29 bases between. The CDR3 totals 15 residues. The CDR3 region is CSASLGGGGLSEQYF. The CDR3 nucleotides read TGCAGCGCCTCTCTTGGGGGTGGGGGGCTGAGTGAGCAGTACTTC.

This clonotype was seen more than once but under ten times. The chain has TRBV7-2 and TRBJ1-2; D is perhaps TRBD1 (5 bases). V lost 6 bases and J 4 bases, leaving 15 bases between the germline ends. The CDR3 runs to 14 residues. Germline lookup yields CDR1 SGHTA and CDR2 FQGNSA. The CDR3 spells CASSQEGYSYGYTF. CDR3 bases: TGTGCCAGCAGTCAGGAGGGGTATAGCTATGGCTACACCTTC.

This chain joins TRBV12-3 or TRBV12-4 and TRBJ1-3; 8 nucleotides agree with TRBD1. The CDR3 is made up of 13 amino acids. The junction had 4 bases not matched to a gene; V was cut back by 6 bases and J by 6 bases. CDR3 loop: CASSRTGTNTIYF. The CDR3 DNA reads TGTGCCAGCAGCCGGACAGGGACAAACACCATATATTTT.

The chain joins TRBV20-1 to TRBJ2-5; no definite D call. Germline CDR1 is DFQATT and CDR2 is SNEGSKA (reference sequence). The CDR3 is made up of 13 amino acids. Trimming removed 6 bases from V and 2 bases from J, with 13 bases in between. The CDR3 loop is CSANPGLQETQYF. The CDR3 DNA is TGCAGTGCCAACCCGGGTTTACAAGAGACCCAGTACTTC.

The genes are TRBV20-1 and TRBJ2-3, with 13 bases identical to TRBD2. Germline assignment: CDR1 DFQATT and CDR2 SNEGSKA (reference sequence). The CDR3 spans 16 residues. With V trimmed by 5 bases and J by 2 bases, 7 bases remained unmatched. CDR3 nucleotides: TGCAGTGCTGTACCCGGACTAGCGGGAGACACAGATACGCAGTATTTT. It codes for CSAVPGLAGDTDTQYF.

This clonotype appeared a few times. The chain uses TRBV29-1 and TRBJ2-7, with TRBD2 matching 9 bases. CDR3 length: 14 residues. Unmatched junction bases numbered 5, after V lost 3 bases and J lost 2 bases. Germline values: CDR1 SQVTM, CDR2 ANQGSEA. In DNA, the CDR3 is TGCAGCGTTGATAGGCTAGCGGGGACCTACGAGCAGTACTTC. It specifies CSVDRLAGTYEQYF.

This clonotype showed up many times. The CDR3 nucleotides are TGTGCCAGCAGTGGACTAGCGGGGGGGTACACAGATACGCAGTATTTT. This codes for CASSGLAGGYTDTQYF. V gene TRBV7-2 combines with J gene TRBJ2-3; 15 nucleotides line up with TRBD2. The CDR3 consists of 16 residues. Germline values: CDR1 SGHTA, CDR2 FQGNSA. The junction had 3 bases not matched to a gene; V was cut back by 6 bases and J by 2 bases.

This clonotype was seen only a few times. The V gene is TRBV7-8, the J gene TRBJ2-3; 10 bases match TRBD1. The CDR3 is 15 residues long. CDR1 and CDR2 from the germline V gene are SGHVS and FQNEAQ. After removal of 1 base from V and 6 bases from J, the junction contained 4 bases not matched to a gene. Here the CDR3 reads CASSLVTGGSDTQYF. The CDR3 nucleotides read TGTGCCAGCAGCTTAGTGACAGGGGGCAGCGATACGCAGTATTTT.

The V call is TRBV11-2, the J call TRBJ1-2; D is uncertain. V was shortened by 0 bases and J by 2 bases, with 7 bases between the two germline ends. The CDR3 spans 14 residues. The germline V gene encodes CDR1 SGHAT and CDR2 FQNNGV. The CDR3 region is CASSLDADNYGYTF. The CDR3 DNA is TGTGCCAGCAGCTTAGATGCAGACAACTATGGCTACACCTTC.